Described below is a single TCR beta chain sequence and its context. The antigen it recognizes is unknown. No base-level quality is on record; no much larger clone is a single base apart. Interpreted using the paper, the treatment or condition label stands for: oral pan-JAK inhibitor, 5-10 mg twice daily. Lesional scalp punch biopsies and peripheral blood were obtained from alopecia areata patients. PBMCs were isolated by density centrifugation and stained for CD3, CD4 and CD8, and CD4+ and CD8+ T cells were sorted on a FACSAria. Libraries were constructed by the immunoSEQ multiplex PCR assay. RNA was extracted from all samples and reverse transcribed into cDNA, which served as template for TCR sequencing. SuperScript III was used for first-strand cDNA synthesis, primed with a 2:1 mix of oligo-dT and random hexamers. A synthetic immune receptor repertoire was used to measure amplification bias, and any remaining bias was corrected computationally. In the source study's methods: After raw reads were preprocessed to remove errors, the CDR3 was defined following IMGT conventions as running from the conserved cysteine to phenylalanine. Clonality was computed by normalizing Shannon entropy by log2 of the number of productive unique TCRs and subtracting the result from 1. Whether each scalp clone was CD4 or CD8 was inferred by checking scalp TCRbeta sequences against the CD4 and CD8 repertoires from sorted blood. TCRdb's version of the immuneACCESS table is confined to in-frame rearrangements and falls short of the full clone set. An unresolved V gene accounts for under half of the shortfall where checked; the remainder is of unknown origin. V and J calls and clone size are those listed in that table; D and trimming were worked out from the DNA. Across this sample there are 95,000 to 100,000 clones, with just under 60% seen only once. The ten top clones hold approximately 16% of the sample.

The record originates from a study of CD8+ T cells in alopecia areata listed by TCRdb under 2018. Broadly, across the study: Treated patients were enrolled in an open-label pilot trial of oral tofacitinib at 5 to 10 mg twice daily for moderate-to-severe alopecia areata. RNA was obtained with the PAXgene miRNA kit for fixed scalp, the miRNeasy kit for PBMCs, and the RNeasy kit for mouse skin. Patients stayed on tofacitinib for 6 to 18 months and then had 6 months of follow-up off drug so that delayed response and recurrence could be assessed. Disease severity in treated patients was measured with the SALT score, which quantifies the percentage of affected scalp surface area. TCRbeta CDR3 regions were amplified by immunoSEQ multiplex PCR with 35 Vbeta forward and 13 Jbeta reverse primers. Biopsies were taken from tofacitinib-treated patients at baseline and again at 4 and 24 weeks into treatment, and several of those patients also had a later scalp biopsy. Clonality in the scalp was compared among normal scalp (n=4), patchy alopecia areata scalp (n=8), and alopecia totalis/universalis scalp (n=8). High-throughput TCRbeta sequencing was used to examine T cell clonal expansion in alopecia areata in both the C3H/HeJ mouse model and human patients. On the human side, TCRbeta sequencing was run on scalp tissue and on sorted CD4+ and CD8+ peripheral blood T cells from healthy controls and from alopecia areata patients with either patchy or totalis/universalis disease. Study-wide conclusions, independent of this receptor: TCR sequences shared between patients were less clear than in mice, possibly partly because of HLA diversity in the patient population. Because the treated cohort was small and had just a single nonresponder, larger studies are needed to establish links between baseline CD8+ expansion and response. Tofacitinib significantly lowered scalp clonality and the number of expanded CD8+ clones among the top 100 scalp clones. Many expanded lesional clones persisted in scalp and blood during tofacitinib treatment, which may partly explain relapse after stopping treatment. Unlike mouse skin, which is dominated by gammadelta T cells, normal human skin has resident alphabeta T cells that are also sequenced, and this complicates analysis of the scalp TCR repertoire. Higher clonality and more expanded CD8+ clones were observed in lesional scalp than in normal scalp, particularly in alopecia totalis/universalis, a finding suggestive of antigenic drive.

Here the sequenced sample was CD8+ T cells sorted from blood, taken between weeks 55 and 65, from a patient treated with tofacitinib. The TCR was taken from a human donor with alopecia areata.

The bases read TGTGCCAGCAAGGACAGGGCGGACATTCAGTACTTC. Translated, this is CASKDRADIQYF. The sequence links TRBV2 to TRBJ2-4; 8 bases in the middle match TRBD1. The CDR3 runs 12 residues from the cysteine to the phenylalanine. Kept here is only the CDR3 DNA, which spans 36 bases and is read in frame from base 1. Reading the germline V gene gives CDR1 SNHLY and CDR2 FYNNEI. V has 7 bases trimmed and J has 8 bases trimmed; junction bases matching no gene number 4.